This TCR beta chain was captured in a study of blood T cell repertoires in COVID-19. Study at large: PBMCs, B-cell-depleted T cells, or T cells provided the cDNA or gDNA that made up the material.

Losses at the gene ends were 4 bases for V and 5 bases for J; bases not matched to a gene: 12. This CDR3 is built from 18 residues. Germline V gene sequence: CDR1 MNHEY, CDR2 SVGEGT. In the study's own analysis: Estimation of nucleated cell counts was performed using reference gene primer amplification. TCRdb's table, derived via immunoSEQ multiplex PCR, lists solely in-frame clones and lacks some. The V and J calls and the clone size are those of that table, but D and trimming were determined from the DNA. Of 270,000 or so clones detected, 81% appear once; the ten largest clones hold 2.5% to 3%. The TCR was taken from a woman in her fifties or sixties with active or convalescent COVID-19. The gene calls are TRBV6-2 or TRBV6-3 and TRBJ2-1, with 12 bases identical to TRBD2. The sample was peripheral blood. CDR3 sequence: CASSSARRTSGMNNEQFF. The CDR3 DNA reads TGTGCCAGCAGTTCGGCCCGTAGGACTAGCGGGATGAACAATGAGCAGTTCTTC.